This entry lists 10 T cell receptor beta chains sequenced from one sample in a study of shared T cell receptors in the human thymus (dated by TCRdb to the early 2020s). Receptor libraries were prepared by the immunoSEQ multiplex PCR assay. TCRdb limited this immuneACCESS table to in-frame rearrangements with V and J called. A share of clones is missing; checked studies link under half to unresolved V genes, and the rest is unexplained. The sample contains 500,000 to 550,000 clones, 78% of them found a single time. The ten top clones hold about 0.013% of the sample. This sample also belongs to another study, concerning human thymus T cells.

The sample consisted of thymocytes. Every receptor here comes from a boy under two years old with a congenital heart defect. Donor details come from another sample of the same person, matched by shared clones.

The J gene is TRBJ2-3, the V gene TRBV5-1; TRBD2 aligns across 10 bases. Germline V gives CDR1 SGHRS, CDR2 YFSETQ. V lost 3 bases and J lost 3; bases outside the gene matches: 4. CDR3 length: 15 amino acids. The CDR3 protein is CASSYLAGDTDTQYF. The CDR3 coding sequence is TGCGCCAGCAGCTACCTAGCGGGAGATACAGATACGCAGTATTTT.

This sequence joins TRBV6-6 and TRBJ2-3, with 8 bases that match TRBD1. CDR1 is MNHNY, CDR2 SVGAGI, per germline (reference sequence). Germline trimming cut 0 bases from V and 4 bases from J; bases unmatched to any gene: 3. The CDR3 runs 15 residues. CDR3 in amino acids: CASSYSRTGSDTQYF. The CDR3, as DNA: TGTGCCAGCAGTTACTCAAGGACAGGGTCAGATACGCAGTATTTT.

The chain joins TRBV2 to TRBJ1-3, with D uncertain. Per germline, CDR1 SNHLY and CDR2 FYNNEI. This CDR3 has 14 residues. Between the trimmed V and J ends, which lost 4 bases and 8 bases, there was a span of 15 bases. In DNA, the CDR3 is TGTGCCAGCAGTGCTTCGTCCCGTCGCGACACCATATATTTT. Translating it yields CASSASSRRDTIYF.

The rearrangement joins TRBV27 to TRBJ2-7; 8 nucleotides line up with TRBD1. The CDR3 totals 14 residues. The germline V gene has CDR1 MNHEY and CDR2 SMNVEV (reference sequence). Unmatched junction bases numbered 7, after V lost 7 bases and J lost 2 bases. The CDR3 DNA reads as TGTGCCAGCAATGACCGGGACAGGCCCTACGAGCAGTACTTC. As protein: CASNDRDRPYEQYF.

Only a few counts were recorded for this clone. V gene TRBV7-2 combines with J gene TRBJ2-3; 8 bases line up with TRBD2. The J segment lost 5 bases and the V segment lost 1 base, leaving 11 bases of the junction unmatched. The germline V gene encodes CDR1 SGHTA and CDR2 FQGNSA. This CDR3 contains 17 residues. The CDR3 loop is CASSLVGLAPEGDTQYF. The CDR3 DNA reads TGTGCCAGCAGCTTAGTAGGACTAGCCCCTGAGGGAGATACGCAGTATTTT.

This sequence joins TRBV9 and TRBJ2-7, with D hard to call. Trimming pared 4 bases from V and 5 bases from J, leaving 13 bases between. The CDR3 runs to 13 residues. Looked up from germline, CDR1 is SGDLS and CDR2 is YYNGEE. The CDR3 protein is CASSPPRVDEQYF. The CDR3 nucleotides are TGTGCCAGCAGCCCCCCCCGGGTAGACGAGCAGTACTTC.

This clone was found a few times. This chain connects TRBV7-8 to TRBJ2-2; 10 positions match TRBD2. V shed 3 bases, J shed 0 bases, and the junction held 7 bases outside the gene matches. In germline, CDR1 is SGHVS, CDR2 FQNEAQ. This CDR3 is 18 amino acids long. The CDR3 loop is CASSFSSGSTPNTGELFF. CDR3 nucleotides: TGTGCCAGCAGCTTTTCTAGCGGGAGCACCCCGAACACCGGGGAGCTGTTTTTT.

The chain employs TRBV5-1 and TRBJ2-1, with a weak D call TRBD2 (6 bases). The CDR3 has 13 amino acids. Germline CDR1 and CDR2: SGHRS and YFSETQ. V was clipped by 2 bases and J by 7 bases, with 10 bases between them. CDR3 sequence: CASSFRLVNEQFF. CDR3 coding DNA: TGCGCCAGCAGCTTCAGACTAGTGAATGAGCAGTTCTTC.

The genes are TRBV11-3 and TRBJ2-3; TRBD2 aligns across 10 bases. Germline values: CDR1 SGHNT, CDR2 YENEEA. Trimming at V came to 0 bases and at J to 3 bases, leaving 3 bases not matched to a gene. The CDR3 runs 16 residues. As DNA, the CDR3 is TGTGCCAGCAGCTTAGAGCTAGCGGGAGTAACAGATACGCAGTATTTT. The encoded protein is CASSLELAGVTDTQYF.

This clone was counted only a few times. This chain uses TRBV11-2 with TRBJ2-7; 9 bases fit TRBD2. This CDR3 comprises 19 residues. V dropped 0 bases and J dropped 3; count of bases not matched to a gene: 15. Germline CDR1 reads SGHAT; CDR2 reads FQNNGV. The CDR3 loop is CASSLDWASGAGGSYEQYF. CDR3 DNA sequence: TGTGCCAGCAGCTTAGATTGGGCCTCGGGAGCGGGAGGTAGCTACGAGCAGTACTTC.